The 32 T cell receptor beta chains below all came from one sample that was sequenced in a study of blood T cell repertoires in COVID-19. The repertoire was sequenced with immunoSEQ multiplex PCR; TCRdb's copy has only in-frame clones and lacks some. The sample contains roughly 190,000 clones, approximately 86% of which appear only once. The sequencing sample was made of peripheral blood. Receptors were obtained from a young man with acute or convalescent COVID-19.

The chain links TRBV3-1 (or the pseudogene TRBV3-2) to TRBJ2-3; TRBD2 matches at 7 bases. Germline loops: CDR1 LGHDT, CDR2 YNNKEL (reference sequence). CDR3 size: 16 residues. V lost 1 base, J lost 2 bases, and 6 bases stayed unmatched. The CDR3 region has the DNA TGTGCCAGCAGCCAAGGGATTAGCGGGTCCACAGATACGCAGTATTTT. As protein: CASSQGISGSTDTQYF.

Here the CDR3 reads CASSYQEQPQHF. CDR3 coding DNA: TGTGCCAGCAGTTACCAGGAACAGCCCCAGCATTTT. This rearrangement joins TRBV12-3 or TRBV12-4 to TRBJ1-5; no definite D call. This CDR3 has 12 amino acids. V lost 4 bases, J lost 7 bases, and 8 bases lay in between.

The chain is built from TRBV5-4 and TRBJ2-2, with a weak D call TRBD2 (7 bases). This CDR3 has 15 amino acids. Germline assignment: CDR1 SGHNT and CDR2 YYREEE (reference sequence). Trimming removed 2 bases from V and 6 bases from J, with 14 bases in between. CDR3 sequence: CASSLVGGQAGELFF. The CDR3 coding sequence is TGTGCCAGCAGCTTAGTGGGGGGGCAGGCCGGGGAGCTGTTTTTT.

The V and J genes are TRBV19 and TRBJ1-1, with 7 nucleotides matching TRBD1. Trimming at V came to 6 bases and at J to 0 bases, leaving 16 bases not matched to a gene. This CDR3 has 18 residues. Germline CDR1 LNHDA, CDR2 SQIVND (reference sequence). Here the CDR3 DNA reads TGTGCCAGTAGGAAAATCAGACAGGGCCCCTACATGAACACTGAAGCTTTCTTT. Its translation: CASRKIRQGPYMNTEAFF.

This chain connects TRBV2 to TRBJ2-2, with D maybe TRBD2 (5 bases). Germline-derived CDR1 and CDR2 are SNHLY and FYNNEI. The CDR3 has 15 residues. V was pared by 6 bases and J by 3 bases, with 14 bases between. The DNA of the CDR3 is TGTGCCAGCAGCCTGACGGGAAGTCACACCGGGGAGCTGTTTTTT. Protein sequence: CASSLTGSHTGELFF.

The gene calls are TRBV9 and TRBJ2-3, with 12 bases fitting TRBD2. The V and J ends lost 2 bases and 5 bases, in that order; junction bases with no gene match: 9. The CDR3 length is 17 residues. The germline V gene encodes CDR1 SGDLS and CDR2 YYNGEE. The CDR3 loop is CASSVLAGGPRGDTQYF. For the CDR3, the DNA is TGTGCCAGCAGCGTCCTAGCGGGGGGGCCGAGGGGAGATACGCAGTATTTT. The complete variable domain, with remaining parts taken from reference TRBV9 and TRBJ2-3, reads DSGVTQTPKHLITATGQRVTLRCSPRSGDLSVYWYQQSLDQGLQFLIQYYNGEERAKGNILERFSAQQFPDLHSELNLSSLELGDSALYFCASSVLAGGPRGDTQYFGPGTRLTVL.

The chain joins TRBV5-1 to TRBJ1-1, with D maybe TRBD1 (5 bases). Germline values: CDR1 SGHRS, CDR2 YFSETQ. The V end was cut by 4 bases, the J end by 5 bases, with 18 bases between. This CDR3 is 15 amino acids long. The CDR3 bases are TGCGCCAGCAGCAAAAGGGGCGCGTGGGATACTGAAGCTTTCTTT. This codes for CASSKRGAWDTEAFF.

This clone was detected only once. As DNA, the CDR3 is TGTGCCAGCAGGCTTACAGGGGAGAGTAACTATGGCTACACCTTC. Translation: CASRLTGESNYGYTF. The genes are TRBV27 and TRBJ1-2; 7 bases agree with TRBD1. Trimming took 6 bases from V and 1 from J; bases not matched to a gene: 8. The CDR3 is 15 residues long. Germline V lookup: CDR1 MNHEY, CDR2 SMNVEV (reference sequence).

The sample holds one count of this clone. The J gene is TRBJ2-5, the V gene TRBV9; 9 bases align to TRBD1. CDR3 length equals 14 residues. The V gene end was trimmed by 3 bases and the J gene end by 4 bases; junction bases not matched to a gene: 4. CDR1 and CDR2 from the germline V gene are SGDLS and YYNGEE. DNA for the CDR3: TGTGCCAGCAGCGCCGGGACAGGGTTAGAGACCCAGTACTTC. Protein product: CASSAGTGLETQYF.

The chain employs TRBV18 and TRBJ1-4; no reliable D call. The CDR3 contains 16 residues. Trimming pared 3 bases from V and 4 bases from J, leaving 15 bases between. Germline CDR1 and CDR2: KGHSH and LQKENI. The CDR3 DNA sequence: TGTGCCAGCTCACCTAGTGAGGGCAGCATTAATGAAAAACTGTTTTTT. This encodes CASSPSEGSINEKLFF.

In this sample, this clone turned up once. The genes are TRBV18 and TRBJ1-2; 8 positions match TRBD1. This CDR3 spans 15 amino acids. Germline V lookup: CDR1 KGHSH, CDR2 LQKENI. V trimming: 2 bases; J trimming: 8 bases; junction bases outside the gene matches: 10. The DNA for the CDR3 is TGTGCCAGCTCACCAGGACAGGGCATCCAGCTCGGCTACACCTTC. Translation: CASSPGQGIQLGYTF.

This clone was recorded once. The chain couples TRBV5-1 to TRBJ2-4; weak D call: TRBD2 (5 bases). Trimming stripped 3 bases from V and 0 bases from J, with 10 bases between. Germline V gives CDR1 SGHRS, CDR2 YFSETQ. The CDR3 contains 15 residues. CDR3 DNA: TGCGCCAGCAGCTCCAACGGGGTAGCCAAAAACATTCAGTACTTC. Protein: CASSSNGVAKNIQYF.

The chain employs TRBV5-4 and TRBJ1-1, with D possibly TRBD1 on 5 matching bases. Trimming left V 4 bases short and J 0 bases short, with 13 bases between. Germline V CDR1 and CDR2: SGHNT, YYREEE (reference sequence). The CDR3 runs 15 residues. The CDR3 bases are TGTGCCAGCAGCCCGAGGGGAGGGCTGAACACTGAAGCTTTCTTT. This sequence encodes CASSPRGGLNTEAFF.

This chain links TRBV4-1 with TRBJ1-4; TRBD1 agrees at 7 bases. After removal of 5 bases from V and 0 bases from J, the junction contained 6 bases not matched to a gene. CDR1 is MGHRA and CDR2 is YSYEKL in the germline V gene. This CDR3 spans 16 amino acids. The CDR3 DNA reads TGCGCCAGCAGCAGAACCGGGACAGCAACTAATGAAAAACTGTTTTTT. This translates into CASSRTGTATNEKLFF.

The chain links TRBV4-1 to TRBJ2-7, with 10 nucleotides matching TRBD1. Germline assignment: CDR1 MGHRA and CDR2 YSYEKL. This CDR3 comprises 14 residues. V lost 4 bases, J lost 4 bases, and 4 bases stayed unmatched. DNA for the CDR3: TGCGCCAGCAGCCCCCGGGGACAGGGGTACGAGCAGTACTTC. Encoded protein: CASSPRGQGYEQYF.

The V gene is TRBV4-2, the J gene TRBJ2-1; D is unclear. The CDR3 runs to 12 residues. In germline, CDR1 is LGHNA, CDR2 YNFKEQ. Trimming cost V 4 bases and J 8 bases, with 9 bases left between them. CDR3 coding DNA: TGTGCCAGCAGCCTAGATAGTGATGAGCAGTTCTTC. It specifies CASSLDSDEQFF.

This chain connects TRBV5-4 to TRBJ1-2; D is perhaps TRBD1 (6 bases). The germline gives CDR1 SGHNT, CDR2 YYREEE (reference sequence). The CDR3 has 12 amino acids. V was trimmed by 4 bases and J by 8 bases, leaving 12 bases between them. CDR3 region: CASSPGVSGYTF. The CDR3 DNA reads TGTGCCAGCAGCCCAGGGGTGTCCGGCTACACCTTC.

V is TRBV29-1 and J is TRBJ2-1; TRBD2 matches 10 bases. Germline CDR1 SQVTM, CDR2 ANQGSEA. The ends lost 0 bases at V and 5 bases at J; junction bases unmatched: 4. There are 15 residues in the CDR3. The CDR3 DNA reads as TGCAGCGTTGAAGACGGACTAGCGGTTAACAATGAGCAGTTCTTC. This translates into CSVEDGLAVNNEQFF.

The CDR3 loop is CASRDSSYEQYF. DNA of the CDR3: TGTGCCAGCAGGGACAGCTCCTACGAGCAGTACTTC. The rearrangement joins TRBV6-5 to TRBJ2-7; tentatively, D is TRBD1 (6 bases). V was shortened by 6 bases and J by 0 bases, with 6 bases between the two germline ends. Germline V CDR1 and CDR2: MNHEY, SVGAGI. The CDR3 length is 12 residues.

This clone was observed a handful of times. The genes are TRBV7-9 and TRBJ1-4, with 7 bases identical to TRBD1. Trimming cost V 4 bases and J 2 bases; bases outside gene matches: 7. The CDR3 is 16 residues long. Per germline, CDR1 SEHNR and CDR2 FQNEAQ (reference sequence). This chain's CDR3 is CASSSALTGTNEKLFF. The CDR3 DNA reads TGTGCCAGCAGCTCAGCACTGACAGGGACTAATGAAAAACTGTTTTTT.

This clone was observed a handful of times. The chain couples TRBV11-2 to TRBJ1-2, with TRBD1 identical over 9 bases. The ends lost 4 bases at V and 6 bases at J; junction bases unmatched: 9. This CDR3 has 15 residues. Per the germline V gene, CDR1 is SGHAT and CDR2 is FQNNGV. CDR3 DNA sequence: TGTGCCAGCAGCTCCATCCGGGACAGGGCTGATGGCTACACCTTC. It codes for CASSSIRDRADGYTF.

This clone showed up just a few times. J is TRBJ2-7 and V is TRBV18; tentatively, D is TRBD2 (6 bases). Germline CDR1 KGHSH, CDR2 LQKENI. The CDR3 contains 15 residues. V lost 3 bases and J 3 bases, leaving 15 bases between the germline ends. This CDR3 reads CASSPPGTVDYEQYF. The DNA of the CDR3 is TGTGCCAGCTCACCTCCCGGGACTGTCGACTACGAGCAGTACTTC. Full variable domain (outside the CDR3, taken from reference TRBV18 and TRBJ2-7): NAGVMQNPRHLVRRRGQEARLRCSPMKGHSHVYWYRQLPEEGLKFMVYLQKENIIDESGMPKERFSAEFPKEGPSILRIQQVVRGDSAAYFCASSPPGTVDYEQYFGPGTRLTVT.

The chain couples TRBV18 to TRBJ2-7; D unresolved. Trimming cost V 2 bases and J 5 bases, with 4 bases left between them. This CDR3 is 11 amino acids long. Germline V gene data show CDR1 as KGHSH and CDR2 as LQKENI. The CDR3 protein is CASSPSHEQYF. The CDR3 nucleotides read TGTGCCAGCTCACCAAGCCACGAGCAGTACTTC.

Written as DNA, the CDR3 is TGCGCCAGCAGCTTGGGGCGGACTAGCGGCACTAGCACAGATACGCAGTATTTT. Protein: CASSLGRTSGTSTDTQYF. This chain connects TRBV5-1 to TRBJ2-3; 10 positions match TRBD2. CDR1 and CDR2 from the germline V gene are SGHRS and YFSETQ. The CDR3 runs 18 residues. The trim removed 0 bases at V and 0 bases at J, leaving 7 bases unmatched.

The chain is built from TRBV5-1 and TRBJ1-1; the match to TRBD1 covers 8 bases. Per germline, CDR1 SGHRS and CDR2 YFSETQ. The CDR3 runs to 15 residues. J was trimmed by 4 bases and V by 4 bases; bases with no gene match: 9. CDR3 region: CASSADRVSPTEAFF. For the CDR3, the DNA is TGCGCCAGCAGCGCGGACAGGGTAAGCCCCACTGAAGCTTTCTTT.

V is TRBV11-2 and J is TRBJ2-5; 7 positions match TRBD1. V gave up 5 bases and J gave up 2 bases; unmatched junction bases: 17. Germline CDR1 is SGHAT and CDR2 is FQNNGV. The CDR3 runs 18 residues. The CDR3 region has the DNA TGTGCCAGCAGCCCCGGACCAGGGGGTGGGGCGTCTCAAGAGACCCAGTACTTC. Amino acids: CASSPGPGGGASQETQYF.

The DNA for the CDR3 is TGTGCCAGCAGCTCCGGGGGTACCTACGAGCAGTACTTC. Protein product: CASSSGGTYEQYF. The rearrangement joins TRBV7-6 to TRBJ2-7, with D possibly TRBD2 on 6 matching bases. Germline V gene lookup returns CDR1 SGHVS and CDR2 FNYEAQ. V shed 4 bases and J shed 2 bases, with 9 bases lying between them. The CDR3 consists of 13 residues.

This clone came up once. V and J are TRBV7-2 and TRBJ1-3; the D gene is possibly TRBD1 (5 bases). CDR3 size: 15 residues. Germline CDR1 and CDR2: SGHTA and FQGNSA. V shed 5 bases and J shed 3 bases, with 14 bases lying between them. The CDR3 region has the DNA TGTGCCAGCAGCCTAGACAGTGGAGGTGGAAACACCATATATTTT. It translates to CASSLDSGGGNTIYF.

V is TRBV6-5 and J is TRBJ2-3; the match to TRBD2 covers 8 bases. The CDR3 contains 16 residues. V lost 0 bases, J lost 6 bases, and 8 bases stayed unmatched. Looked up from germline, CDR1 is MNHEY and CDR2 is SVGAGI. CDR3 DNA: TGTGCCAGCAGTTACTCACTAGCGGATCCTCGGGATACGCAGTATTTT. Its protein is CASSYSLADPRDTQYF.

The chain combines TRBV29-1 with TRBJ2-1, with 7 bases that match TRBD1. CDR3 length: 13 residues. The V gene end was trimmed by 3 bases and the J gene end by 6 bases; junction bases not matched to a gene: 5. CDR1 and CDR2 from the germline V gene are SQVTM and ANQGSEA. CDR3 nucleotide sequence: TGCAGCGTTGAGGACAGGCGCCGCAATGAGCAGTTCTTC. Its protein is CSVEDRRRNEQFF.

With regard to this clone: The junction departs from the called germline gene at one end, perhaps through a read error. The V gene is TRBV2, the J gene TRBJ1-2; 7 nucleotides align to TRBD1. CDR3 size: 13 residues. CDR1 and CDR2 from the germline V gene are SNHLY and FYNNEI. CDR3 sequence reads: CASAEDRVDGYIF. CDR3 bases: TGTGCCAGCGCCGAAGACAGGGTGGATGGCTACATCTTC.

This rearrangement joins TRBV19 to TRBJ1-3, with D possibly being TRBD1 (6 bases). The CDR3 sequence is 14 residues long. Trimming removed 4 bases at V and 2 bases at J, with 9 bases between. CDR1 LNHDA and CDR2 SQIVND come from the germline V gene (reference sequence). CDR3 region: CASSTGAAGNTIYF. The CDR3 DNA is TGTGCCAGTAGTACAGGGGCGGCTGGAAACACCATATATTTT.